This T cell receptor (beta chain) is from a study of neurological immune-mediated disorders. Broader study findings: Private repertoires in all groups were suggested, as expanded clones shared no CDR3 amino acid sequences across subjects. HTLV-1-associated myelopathy ranked highest for TCR clonal expansion and multiple sclerosis lowest, beneath healthy controls. With the multiple sclerosis repertoire cluster, neither clinical nor MRI features showed any association.

Synthesis of cDNA was performed by 5'RACE using 10-nucleotide random UMIs. One entry per CDR3 protein, called by TCRdb with MiXCR from the 5' RACE reads. The repertoire holds roughly 71,000 distinct CDR3 sequences, with less than 4% as singletons. Germline assignment: CDR1 SGHRS and CDR2 YFSETQ. There are 15 residues in the CDR3. Germline trimming cut 7 bases from V and 5 bases from J; bases unmatched to any gene: 9. This clonotype was seen repeatedly, ten times or more. What it binds is unknown. This TCR was recovered from a man aged 30 to 39 with multiple sclerosis. The chain recombines TRBV5-1 with TRBJ2-5; 12 bases align to TRBD1. Sequencing used PBMCs. The CDR3 region has the DNA TGCGCCAGCGGTCCGGGACAGGGGGCGTCTGAGACCCAGTACTTC. This encodes CASGPGQGASETQYF.